Following are 29 T cell receptor beta chains from one sample sequenced in a study of shared clonotypes between healthy human individuals. CD45RO-negative CD8 cells positively selected for CCR7 made up the naive population, which excluded terminally differentiated effector memory CD45RA+ cells. Assay used: immunoSEQ multiplex PCR; TCRdb lists only in-frame clones, some missing. This table has around 580,000 clones, about 98% appearing once. Sequenced sample: naive CD8+ T cells sorted from blood. The receptors stem from a man aged 25-45 years in good health.

This chain connects TRBV29-1 to TRBJ2-6; D call uncertain. Germline V gene data show CDR1 as SQVTM and CDR2 as ANQGSEA. This CDR3 contains 15 residues. Trimming pared 0 bases from V and 7 bases from J, leaving 13 bases between. This CDR3 is CSVEDGPPLANVLTF. Written as DNA, the CDR3 is TGCAGCGTTGAAGATGGCCCGCCTCTCGCCAACGTCCTGACTTTC.

This CDR3 reads CASSPGNTGELFF. DNA for the CDR3: TGTGCCAGCAGCCCAGGGAACACCGGGGAGCTGTTTTTT. The chain recombines TRBV11-2 with TRBJ2-2; no reliable D call. The ends were cut back, 5 bases at V and 1 base at J, with 5 bases in the middle. The germline V gene has CDR1 SGHAT and CDR2 FQNNGV. This CDR3 contains 13 residues.

This rearrangement joins TRBV5-6 to TRBJ2-1; D unclear. The CDR3 runs 13 residues. V was pared by 2 bases and J by 6 bases, with 9 bases between. Germline V gives CDR1 SGHDT, CDR2 YYEEEE. Here the CDR3 DNA reads TGTGCCAGCAGCTTATATAATAGCAATGAGCAGTTCTTC. It specifies CASSLYNSNEQFF.

This clone was detected only a few times. Other DNA sequences in this specimen translate into the identical CDR3. J is TRBJ2-7 and V is TRBV7-9; 7 bases line up with TRBD1. Per germline, CDR1 SEHNR and CDR2 FQNEAQ (reference sequence). V lost 4 bases and J lost 2; bases outside the gene matches: 2. The CDR3 is 13 amino acids. The CDR3 DNA sequence: TGTGCCAGCAGCTCGGGACAGACCTACGAGCAGTACTTC. Amino acid sequence: CASSSGQTYEQYF.

V is TRBV19 and J is TRBJ1-5; D gene uncertain. In germline, CDR1 is LNHDA, CDR2 SQIVND (reference sequence). The CDR3 is made up of 14 amino acids. The V gene lost 7 bases and the J gene lost 1 base, with 11 bases spanning the gap. The CDR3 loop is CASNKRNSNQPQHF. Here the CDR3 DNA reads TGTGCCAGTAACAAAAGGAACAGCAATCAGCCCCAGCATTTT.

The chain carries TRBV14 and TRBJ2-5, with unresolved D. The germline V and J ends were trimmed by 3 bases and 0 bases, with 11 bases remaining between them. The CDR3 totals 15 residues. Germline V gene sequence: CDR1 SGHDN, CDR2 FVKESK. CDR3 coding DNA: TGTGCCAGCAGCCAGAGCTCCAGCTACCAAGAGACCCAGTACTTC. This codes for CASSQSSSYQETQYF.

V usage is TRBV2 and J usage is TRBJ2-2; 7 nucleotides line up with TRBD2. This CDR3 has 16 amino acids. Per germline, CDR1 SNHLY and CDR2 FYNNEI. Trimming cost V 1 base and J 1 base; bases outside gene matches: 3. CDR3 in amino acids: CASSEGSGENTGELFF. The CDR3 DNA is TGTGCCAGCAGTGAAGGGAGCGGGGAGAACACCGGGGAGCTGTTTTTT.

V and J are TRBV10-2 and TRBJ2-7; D gene ambiguous. CDR1 is WSHSY and CDR2 is SAAADI in the germline V gene. The CDR3 has 14 residues. Trimming removed 4 bases from V and 0 bases from J, with 10 bases in between. CDR3 bases: TGCGCCAGCAGTGGGGCTGGAAGCTCCTACGAGCAGTACTTC. It encodes CASSGAGSSYEQYF.

The rearrangement uses TRBV19 and TRBJ1-1, with D hard to call. Germline CDR1 LNHDA, CDR2 SQIVND (reference sequence). CDR3 size: 11 residues. V was pared by 10 bases and J by 5 bases, with 11 bases between. The CDR3 spells CAIRSGTEAFF. For the CDR3, the DNA is TGTGCCATCCGTAGCGGGACTGAAGCTTTCTTT.

This clone has more than one count but fewer than ten. The V and J genes are TRBV30 and TRBJ2-7; 10 nucleotides match TRBD2. Germline values: CDR1 GTSNPN, CDR2 SVGIG (reference sequence). There are 14 residues in the CDR3. The V segment lost 0 bases and the J segment 5 bases; nucleotides outside the gene matches: 4. This CDR3 is CAWSVAGGRDEQYF. In DNA, the CDR3 is TGTGCCTGGAGTGTAGCGGGAGGGCGCGACGAGCAGTACTTC.

This chain links TRBV4-1 with TRBJ2-7, with a possible D match to TRBD2 (5 bases). The CDR3 length is 15 residues. Germline-derived CDR1 and CDR2 are MGHRA and YSYEKL. Trimming removed 0 bases at V and 3 bases at J, with 12 bases between. CDR3 coding DNA: TGCGCCAGCAGCCAAGATACTAGACCGGACTACGAGCAGTACTTC. Amino acid sequence: CASSQDTRPDYEQYF.

The sample holds one count of this clone. The V and J genes are TRBV9 and TRBJ2-1, with D possibly being TRBD1 or TRBD2 (5 bases each). Germline V gene data show CDR1 as SGDLS and CDR2 as YYNGEE. The CDR3 consists of 14 residues. V shed 0 bases and J shed 9 bases, with 13 bases lying between them. The CDR3, as DNA: TGTGCCAGCAGCGTAGGAGGGGATTACGTTGAGCAGTTCTTC. Protein sequence: CASSVGGDYVEQFF. The variable domain in full, with the rest retrieved from reference TRBV9 and TRBJ2-1, is DSGVTQTPKHLITATGQRVTLRCSPRSGDLSVYWYQQSLDQGLQFLIQYYNGEERAKGNILERFSAQQFPDLHSELNLSSLELGDSALYFCASSVGGDYVEQFFGPGTRLTVL.

This chain joins TRBV27 and TRBJ2-7; possibly TRBD1 for D (6 bases). The germline V and J ends were trimmed by 3 bases and 5 bases, with 14 bases remaining between them. Per germline, CDR1 MNHEY and CDR2 SMNVEV (reference sequence). CDR3 length equals 14 residues. The CDR3 DNA is TGTGCCAGCAGTTTCAGGGGTCGGGTCGACGAGCAGTACTTC. Residues: CASSFRGRVDEQYF.

This chain uses TRBV30 with TRBJ1-5, with 7 bases identical to TRBD1. The J segment lost 4 bases and the V segment lost 2 bases, leaving 8 bases of the junction unmatched. Germline values: CDR1 GTSNPN, CDR2 SVGIG (reference sequence). The CDR3 covers 15 residues. The CDR3 region has the DNA TGTGCCTGGAGTCCAGTAGACAGGGCAAATCAGCCCCAGCATTTT. Amino acid sequence: CAWSPVDRANQPQHF.

The chain employs TRBV29-1 and TRBJ2-7; D may be TRBD2 (5 bases). Germline CDR1 and CDR2: SQVTM and ANQGSEA. This CDR3 spans 13 amino acids. V was clipped by 7 bases and J by 3 bases, with 16 bases between them. The CDR3: CSAQVVGLYEQYF. CDR3 coding DNA: TGCAGCGCCCAAGTAGTAGGACTCTACGAGCAGTACTTC.

Notes on this clone: Other DNA sequences within the sample encode an identical CDR3. The V call is TRBV28, the J call TRBJ2-1; D is ambiguous. This CDR3 has 15 residues. The germline V gene has CDR1 MDHEN and CDR2 SYDVKM. Trimming shortened V by 6 bases and J by 0 bases, and 12 bases separated the two germline ends. The CDR3, as DNA: TGTGCCAGCAGCCTCGGGCGGAGCTCCTACAATGAGCAGTTCTTC. Encoded protein: CASSLGRSSYNEQFF. Full variable domain (missing parts from reference TRBV28 and TRBJ2-1): DVKVTQSSRYLVKRTGEKVFLECVQDMDHENMFWYRQDPGLGLRLIYFSYDVKMKEKGDIPEGYSVSREKKERFSLILESASTNQTSMYLCASSLGRSSYNEQFFGPGTRLTVL.

The genes are TRBV18 and TRBJ2-7, with TRBD2 matching over 7 bases. The CDR3 covers 14 residues. Germline V gives CDR1 KGHSH, CDR2 LQKENI. The V gene end was trimmed by 3 bases and the J gene end by 5 bases; junction bases not matched to a gene: 7. The CDR3 nucleotides are TGTGCCAGCTCACCCGCCGTGGGGAGGGACGAGCAGTACTTC. Its translation: CASSPAVGRDEQYF.

The chain recombines TRBV9 with TRBJ2-1, with D perhaps being TRBD1 or TRBD2 (5 bases each). The CDR3 totals 15 residues. Germline V gene lookup returns CDR1 SGDLS and CDR2 YYNGEE. V was trimmed by 4 bases and J by 9 bases, leaving 20 bases between them. CDR3 coding DNA: TGTGCCAGCAGCAGCCGAACCGAGGGGTACGGTGAGCAGTTCTTC. Its translation is CASSSRTEGYGEQFF.

The J gene is TRBJ2-1, the V gene TRBV7-6; 11 positions match TRBD2. The CDR3 has 15 amino acids. CDR1 is SGHVS and CDR2 is FNYEAQ in the germline V gene. The V and J ends lost 3 bases and 7 bases, in that order; junction bases with no gene match: 5. CDR3 in DNA: TGTGCCAGCAGCTTTTTGACTAGCGGGATAAATGAGCAGTTCTTC. It specifies CASSFLTSGINEQFF. Full variable domain (remainder filled in from reference TRBV7-6 and TRBJ2-1): GAGVSQSPRYKVTKRGQDVALRCDPISGHVSLYWYRQALGQGPEFLTYFNYEAQQDKSGLPNDRFSAERPEGSISTLTIQRTEQRDSAMYRCASSFLTSGINEQFFGPGTRLTVL.

The chain employs TRBV29-1 and TRBJ1-2; D remains ambiguous. V was trimmed by 6 bases and J by 8 bases, leaving 16 bases between them. CDR3 length: 12 amino acids. Germline V CDR1 and CDR2: SQVTM, ANQGSEA. The CDR3 coding sequence is TGCAGCGTATGGACTCTCCCCAAAGGCTACACCTTC. Translated: CSVWTLPKGYTF.

The chain links TRBV2 to TRBJ2-1; D gene uncertain. CDR1 and CDR2 from the germline V gene are SNHLY and FYNNEI. This CDR3 has 16 residues. Trimming shortened V by 4 bases and J by 7 bases, and 20 bases separated the two germline ends. CDR3 protein: CASSASLAMVGNEQFF. The CDR3 region has the DNA TGTGCCAGCAGTGCATCGTTGGCTATGGTGGGGAATGAGCAGTTCTTC.

V and J are TRBV27 and TRBJ2-3; unclear D gene. The germline V and J ends were trimmed by 2 bases and 6 bases, with 15 bases remaining between them. In germline, CDR1 is MNHEY, CDR2 SMNVEV (reference sequence). The CDR3 spans 15 residues. The CDR3, as DNA: TGTGCCAGCAGTTTAGGTCGGCCTTTCCCGGATACGCAGTATTTT. It codes for CASSLGRPFPDTQYF.

The chain is built from TRBV4-1 and TRBJ2-2; D perhaps matches TRBD1 (6 bases). Germline V lookup: CDR1 MGHRA, CDR2 YSYEKL. The V end lost 4 bases, the J end lost 5 bases, and 11 bases lay between the germline ends. The length of the CDR3 is 14 residues. The CDR3 is CASSLAQGTGELFF. The CDR3 DNA follows: TGCGCCAGCAGCCTCGCTCAGGGGACCGGGGAGCTGTTTTTT.

The chain has TRBV29-1 and TRBJ2-1, with TRBD2 matching over 13 bases. V shed 8 bases, J shed 3 bases, and the junction held 13 bases outside the gene matches. Looked up from germline, CDR1 is SQVTM and CDR2 is ANQGSEA. The CDR3 has 17 amino acids. Written as DNA, the CDR3 is TGCAGCTCTGAGGGACTAGCGGGAAATTCCCACTACAATGAGCAGTTCTTC. Its translation: CSSEGLAGNSHYNEQFF.

This sequence joins TRBV28 and TRBJ2-3; 8 nucleotides match TRBD2. This CDR3 has 16 residues. V was clipped by 3 bases and J by 0 bases; unmatched bases: 5. CDR1 is MDHEN, CDR2 SYDVKM, per germline. The CDR3 loop is CASSFHIAGSTDTQYF. In nucleotides, the CDR3 is TGTGCCAGCAGTTTCCACATAGCGGGAAGCACAGATACGCAGTATTTT.

This clone was picked up one time. The chain combines TRBV18 with TRBJ2-1; 13 positions agree with TRBD2. The V gene end was trimmed by 3 bases and the J gene end by 8 bases; junction bases not matched to a gene: 7. CDR1 KGHSH and CDR2 LQKENI come from the germline V gene. The CDR3 is 16 residues long. CDR3 in DNA: TGTGCCAGCTCACCCGGGACTAGCGGGAAGATCGATGAGCAGTTCTTC. Translation gives CASSPGTSGKIDEQFF.

The chain joins TRBV7-2 to TRBJ2-1; 10 bases map to TRBD2. From germline, CDR1 is SGHTA and CDR2 FQGNSA. The CDR3 loop spans 17 amino acids. V was clipped by 1 base and J by 5 bases; unmatched bases: 8. CDR3 nucleotides: TGTGCCAGCAGCTTAGTGAGCGGGAGGGGGGGAGACAATGAGCAGTTCTTC. This gives the protein CASSLVSGRGGDNEQFF.

This rearrangement joins TRBV7-9 to TRBJ1-4; no reliable D call. Germline assignment: CDR1 SEHNR and CDR2 FQNEAQ (reference sequence). V dropped 1 base and J dropped 6 bases, with 9 bases sitting between them. CDR3 length equals 14 residues. CDR3 region: CASSLDGPDEKLFF. CDR3 nucleotide sequence: TGTGCCAGCAGCTTAGATGGTCCCGATGAAAAACTGTTTTTT.

This sequence joins TRBV6-6 and TRBJ1-1; D unresolved. Germline V gene lookup returns CDR1 MNHNY and CDR2 SVGAGI (reference sequence). Trimming removed 5 bases at V and 4 bases at J, with 14 bases between. The CDR3 sequence is 14 residues long. Here the CDR3 reads CASSPVWSGTEAFF. In DNA form, the CDR3 reads TGTGCCAGCAGTCCCGTCTGGAGTGGCACTGAAGCTTTCTTT.